Presented here are 31 T cell receptor beta chains from one specimen sequenced in a study of T-cell reconstitution after alpha-beta-depleted transplantation in children. A library of TCRbeta sequences, prepared with unique molecular identifiers, was generated. TCRdb ran MiXCR on the PCR reads and lists one entry per CDR3 protein. The sample has some 400,000 distinct CDR3 sequences, roughly 22% seen once. This sample comprised PBMCs from the stem cell graft donor, obtained from the stem cell graft. The receptors were gathered from a human donor who donated a stem cell graft to a child with acute myeloid leukemia.

This clonotype was detected many times. Written as DNA, the CDR3 is TGCAGTGCTAGGGTCGGGGGACCAGATACGCAGTATTTT. This encodes CSARVGGPDTQYF. The V call is TRBV20-1, the J call TRBJ2-3, with D tentatively TRBD2 (6 bases). V dropped 3 bases and J dropped 4 bases, with 11 bases sitting between them. The CDR3 sequence is 13 residues long. Germline CDR1 reads DFQATT; CDR2 reads SNEGSKA (reference sequence).

This clonotype was seen more than once but under ten times. V gene TRBV5-1 combines with J gene TRBJ2-3, with TRBD2 matching over 7 bases. V was clipped by 4 bases and J by 0 bases; unmatched bases: 8. This CDR3 has 16 residues. CDR1 and CDR2 from the germline V gene are SGHRS and YFSETQ. Written as DNA, the CDR3 is TGCGCCAGCAGCCGGAAGTCTAGCGGTAGCACAGATACGCAGTATTTT. Its translation: CASSRKSSGSTDTQYF.

This clonotype was seen a few times. The V gene is TRBV28, the J gene TRBJ2-7; 7 nucleotides match TRBD1. Germline V gene data show CDR1 as MDHEN and CDR2 as SYDVKM. V trimming: 1 base; J trimming: 0 bases; junction bases outside the gene matches: 9. The CDR3 is 17 amino acids. The CDR3, as DNA: TGTGCCAGCAGTTTATTTCACGACAGGGCCTTCTCCTACGAGCAGTACTTC. Translated, it gives CASSLFHDRAFSYEQYF.

The chain couples TRBV2 to TRBJ1-1, with TRBD1 as a possible D gene (6 bases). The germline V gene encodes CDR1 SNHLY and CDR2 FYNNEI. The V gene lost 2 bases and the J gene lost 7 bases, with 8 bases spanning the gap. This CDR3 comprises 12 residues. CDR3 loop: CASSERTDEAFF. The CDR3 nucleotides read TGTGCCAGCAGTGAAAGGACAGATGAAGCTTTCTTT.

This clonotype was counted between two and nine times. The rearrangement joins TRBV28 to TRBJ2-7; unclear D gene. Trimming took off 7 bases at V and 5 bases at J, with 18 bases between the two ends. There are 14 residues in the CDR3. Germline CDR1 and CDR2: MDHEN and SYDVKM. CDR3: CASISPGGPNEQYF. CDR3 coding DNA: TGTGCCAGCATCTCGCCGGGTGGGCCAAACGAGCAGTACTTC.

This clonotype was seen repeatedly, ten times or more. The chain is built from TRBV29-1 and TRBJ2-7, with a possible D match to TRBD2 (7 bases). The CDR3 is made up of 12 amino acids. The germline V gene encodes CDR1 SQVTM and CDR2 ANQGSEA. Trimming shortened V by 4 bases and J by 3 bases, and 10 bases separated the two germline ends. CDR3 in amino acids: CSVGGGGYEQYF. The CDR3 nucleotides are TGCAGCGTTGGGGGGGGCGGCTACGAGCAGTACTTC.

The chain combines TRBV28 with TRBJ1-5; D is undetermined. There are 16 residues in the CDR3. V dropped 6 bases and J dropped 0 bases, with 15 bases sitting between them. Germline CDR1 is MDHEN and CDR2 is SYDVKM. This chain's CDR3 is CASSLKRVYSNQPQHF. As DNA, the CDR3 is TGTGCCAGCAGCTTGAAGCGGGTGTATAGCAATCAGCCCCAGCATTTT.

As DNA, the CDR3 is TGTGCCAGCAGCGCACCGGGACAGGGGGCGACTGAAGCTTTCTTT. Translating it yields CASSAPGQGATEAFF. The rearrangement links TRBV13 to TRBJ1-1, with 12 bases fitting TRBD1. Per the germline V gene, CDR1 is PRHDT and CDR2 is FYEKMQ (reference sequence). The CDR3 has 15 residues. Trimming cost V 5 bases and J 5 bases; bases outside gene matches: 6.

This clonotype was seen repeatedly, ten times or more. The V gene is TRBV4-3, the J gene TRBJ2-1; possibly TRBD2 for D (5 bases). The CDR3 contains 16 residues. Trimming shortened V by 0 bases and J by 0 bases, and 9 bases separated the two germline ends. The V gene's germline CDR1 is LGHNA and CDR2 YSLEER. CDR3 DNA: TGCGCCAGCAGCCAAGATAGGAGGAGCTCCTACAATGAGCAGTTCTTC. Protein product: CASSQDRRSSYNEQFF.

This clonotype was counted only a few times. This chain uses TRBV7-2 with TRBJ1-4, with TRBD1 matching over 7 bases. CDR1 is SGHTA, CDR2 FQGNSA, per germline. CDR3 length: 16 amino acids. The junction had 14 bases not matched to a gene; V was cut back by 5 bases and J by 8 bases. The CDR3 DNA reads TGTGCCAGCAGCCACCCAGTCCCAGGGGGTTTCGAAAAACTGTTTTTT. Amino acid sequence: CASSHPVPGGFEKLFF.

V and J are TRBV11-2 and TRBJ2-7; TRBD1 agrees at 7 bases. CDR1 and CDR2 from the germline V gene are SGHAT and FQNNGV. Losses at the gene ends were 2 bases for V and 2 bases for J; bases not matched to a gene: 3. The CDR3 has 14 residues. The CDR3 loop reads CASSLPGTAYEQYF. The CDR3 coding sequence is TGTGCCAGCAGCTTACCCGGGACAGCCTACGAGCAGTACTTC.

This clonotype was seen many times. The V gene is TRBV27, the J gene TRBJ2-1, with 7 bases aligning to TRBD2. J gave up 7 bases and V 2 bases, and 20 bases lay outside the gene matches. The CDR3 runs to 19 residues. Germline CDR1 reads MNHEY; CDR2 reads SMNVEV (reference sequence). DNA for the CDR3: TGTGCCAGCAGTTTACTGAGCGGGGACGGAGCGGGATCAGGTAATGAGCAGTTCTTC. It specifies CASSLLSGDGAGSGNEQFF.

This clonotype was recorded many times. This chain connects TRBV29-1 to TRBJ2-1; unclear D gene. The germline V gene encodes CDR1 SQVTM and CDR2 ANQGSEA. The CDR3 runs 11 residues. With 7 bases removed from V and 9 bases from J, the gap between germline ends came to 13 bases. This chain's CDR3 is CSGRSRSEQFF. For the CDR3, the DNA is TGCAGCGGACGGAGTAGGAGTGAGCAGTTCTTC.

The chain recombines TRBV18 with TRBJ2-3; D remains unclear. The CDR3 spans 13 residues. V dropped 3 bases and J dropped 0 bases, with 4 bases sitting between them. Germline lookup yields CDR1 KGHSH and CDR2 LQKENI. The CDR3 DNA reads as TGTGCCAGCTCACCCATTAGCACAGATACGCAGTATTTT. It is translated as CASSPISTDTQYF.

This chain connects TRBV6-5 to TRBJ1-3; D is unclear. From germline, CDR1 is MNHEY and CDR2 SVGAGI. The CDR3 is made up of 15 amino acids. The germline V and J ends were trimmed by 4 bases and 0 bases, with 10 bases remaining between them. CDR3 region: CASSFRRTSGNTIYF. CDR3 in DNA: TGTGCCAGCAGTTTCAGACGGACCTCTGGAAACACCATATATTTT.

The chain links TRBV20-1 to TRBJ2-1; 8 nucleotides agree with TRBD2. Germline V lookup: CDR1 DFQATT, CDR2 SNEGSKA (reference sequence). This CDR3 is built from 14 residues. With 3 bases clipped from V and 5 bases from J, the junction kept 6 bases outside the gene matches. CDR3: CSASEREWNNEQFF. DNA of the CDR3: TGCAGTGCTAGTGAGCGGGAGTGGAACAATGAGCAGTTCTTC.

The chain recombines TRBV27 with TRBJ1-5; the D gene is possibly TRBD1 (5 bases). This CDR3 has 13 amino acids. Germline CDR1 MNHEY, CDR2 SMNVEV (reference sequence). V was clipped by 8 bases and J by 1 base, with 9 bases between them. CDR3: CASRGGSNQPQHF. DNA of the CDR3: TGTGCCAGCCGGGGGGGAAGCAATCAGCCCCAGCATTTT.

The CDR3 coding sequence is TGTGCCAGCAGCTTAGGGGATAGCGGGAGCGACTCCTACGAGCAGTACTTC. Encoded protein: CASSLGDSGSDSYEQYF. The chain is built from TRBV7-2 and TRBJ2-7; 9 nucleotides line up with TRBD2. The junction had 7 bases not matched to a gene; V was cut back by 1 base and J by 0 bases. This CDR3 has 17 amino acids. CDR1 SGHTA and CDR2 FQGNSA come from the germline V gene.

This clonotype occurred many times. J is TRBJ2-2 and V is TRBV6-1; a possible D gene is TRBD2 (5 bases). This CDR3 has 14 residues. V was shortened by 4 bases and J by 4 bases, with 10 bases between the two germline ends. The germline CDR1 and CDR2 sequences are MNHNS and SASEGT. CDR3 sequence: CASSVAWGTGELFF. The CDR3 bases are TGTGCCAGCAGTGTAGCGTGGGGCACCGGGGAGCTGTTTTTT.

The V and J genes are TRBV4-3 and TRBJ2-7; 9 nucleotides match TRBD1. In germline, CDR1 is LGHNA, CDR2 YSLEER. With 0 bases clipped from V and 4 bases from J, the junction kept 7 bases outside the gene matches. There are 16 residues in the CDR3. The CDR3 DNA reads as TGCGCCAGCAGCCAAGATCCGTGGACAGGGGATTACGAGCAGTACTTC. As protein: CASSQDPWTGDYEQYF.

This clonotype has just a few counts. The chain links TRBV7-3 to TRBJ2-1; 11 positions match TRBD2. The CDR3 is 16 residues long. J lost 6 bases, V lost 5 bases, and 9 bases had no gene match. Germline V CDR1 and CDR2: SGHTA, FQGTGA. The CDR3 here is CASSPQPSGRFNEQFF. The CDR3 coding sequence is TGTGCCAGCAGCCCCCAGCCTAGCGGGAGGTTCAATGAGCAGTTCTTC. The whole variable domain, remainder taken from reference TRBV7-3 and TRBJ2-1, is GAGVSQTPSNKVTEKGKYVELRCDPISGHTALYWYRQSLGQGPEFLIYFQGTGAADDSGLPNDRFFAVRPEGSVSTLKIQRTERGDSAVYLCASSPQPSGRFNEQFFGPGTRLTVL.

This clonotype was counted many times. This chain connects TRBV2 to TRBJ2-7; 10 bases agree with TRBD2. With 1 base clipped from V and 2 bases from J, the junction kept 2 bases outside the gene matches. The CDR3 has 15 amino acids. The V gene's germline CDR1 is SNHLY and CDR2 FYNNEI. The CDR3 spells CASSEGLAGAYEQYF. The CDR3 nucleotides are TGTGCCAGCAGTGAAGGGCTAGCGGGAGCCTACGAGCAGTACTTC.

This rearrangement joins TRBV15 to TRBJ1-5, with D hard to call. The V gene lost 8 bases and the J gene lost 0 bases, with 17 bases spanning the gap. Germline CDR1 is LNHNV and CDR2 is YYDKDF (reference sequence). CDR3 size: 16 residues. As DNA, the CDR3 is TGTGCCACCCAGTCACCCAGCCCTTATAGCAATCAGCCCCAGCATTTT. As protein: CATQSPSPYSNQPQHF.

The DNA of the CDR3 is TGTGCCAGCACCCTTCTTCTAGGGGCCAATCAGCCCCAGCATTTT. Amino acid sequence: CASTLLLGANQPQHF. This chain links TRBV5-5 with TRBJ1-5, with D perhaps matching TRBD1 (5 bases). Trimming took off 6 bases at V and 3 bases at J, with 16 bases between the two ends. The CDR3 is made up of 15 amino acids. Germline V lookup: CDR1 SGHKS, CDR2 YYEKEE (reference sequence).

V usage is TRBV6-2 or TRBV6-3 and J usage is TRBJ2-1; weak D call: TRBD1 (5 bases). Looked up from germline, CDR1 is MNHEY and CDR2 is SVGEGT. The ends were cut back, 3 bases at V and 8 bases at J, with 20 bases in the middle. The CDR3 runs to 16 residues. CDR3 sequence (DNA): TGTGCCAGCAGTTATTTAGCTAAAGTGTTCAGGGATGAGCAGTTCTTC. Protein: CASSYLAKVFRDEQFF.

This clonotype was recorded a few times. The chain carries TRBV29-1 and TRBJ2-3, with 11 bases that match TRBD2. CDR1 is SQVTM and CDR2 is ANQGSEA in the germline V gene. The CDR3 length is 15 residues. V lost 2 bases and J lost 2; bases outside the gene matches: 3. The CDR3 nucleotides read TGCAGCGTTGAATTAGCGGGAGGGGCCACAGATACGCAGTATTTT. It codes for CSVELAGGATDTQYF.

In its sample, this clonotype was seen many times. The gene calls are TRBV20-1 and TRBJ2-1, with TRBD2 identical over 8 bases. The CDR3 extends over 13 amino acids. Per the germline V gene, CDR1 is DFQATT and CDR2 is SNEGSKA (reference sequence). J was trimmed by 10 bases and V by 3 bases; bases with no gene match: 8. CDR3 sequence: CSARSSGSGEQFF. As DNA, the CDR3 is TGCAGTGCTAGGTCCAGCGGGAGTGGCGAGCAGTTCTTC.

This clonotype was seen more than once but under ten times. The J gene is TRBJ2-1, the V gene TRBV19; the match to TRBD2 covers 13 bases. The ends lost 4 bases at V and 1 base at J; junction bases unmatched: 7. Per the germline V gene, CDR1 is LNHDA and CDR2 is SQIVND (reference sequence). The CDR3 extends over 18 amino acids. The CDR3 sequence is CASSTLGTSGKSYNEQFF. Here the CDR3 DNA reads TGTGCCAGTAGTACCCTGGGGACTAGCGGGAAGTCCTACAATGAGCAGTTCTTC.

This chain connects TRBV6-1 to TRBJ2-3; 9 bases match TRBD2. V was pared by 10 bases and J by 3 bases, with 5 bases of the junction left unmatched. Germline loops: CDR1 MNHNS, CDR2 SASEGT. The CDR3 consists of 13 residues. The CDR3 protein is CATFSGSTDTQYF. CDR3 in DNA: TGTGCCACCTTTAGCGGGAGTACAGATACGCAGTATTTT.

This clonotype came up many times. The rearrangement links TRBV20-1 to TRBJ2-7; no firm D call. Looked up from germline, CDR1 is DFQATT and CDR2 is SNEGSKA (reference sequence). The CDR3 extends over 11 amino acids. V was trimmed by 4 bases and J by 3 bases, leaving 7 bases between them. The CDR3 spells CSAMGGYEQYF. CDR3 nucleotides: TGCAGTGCTATGGGTGGCTACGAGCAGTACTTC.

This clonotype was seen more than once but under ten times. V gene TRBV15 combines with J gene TRBJ2-1, with 11 bases aligning to TRBD1. J lost 8 bases, V lost 9 bases, and 6 bases had no gene match. CDR1 and CDR2 (germline): LNHNV, YYDKDF (reference sequence). The CDR3 sequence is 13 residues long. The CDR3 loop is CATRTGGIDEQFF. The DNA of the CDR3 is TGTGCCACGCGGACAGGGGGCATCGATGAGCAGTTCTTC.